Reported below is one T cell receptor beta chain. Amplification yielded TCR beta CDR3 regions, with RNA transcripts as the source. Carried out on the TCR CDR3, a first-round RT-PCR used the HTBI primer set. In TCRdb, the multiplex PCR reads were re-called with MiXCR into one record per CDR3 protein. The repertoire consists of around 600,000 distinct CDR3 sequences, with roughly 15% occurring once and the leading ten covering 9.5% to 15%. This specimen comes from a study of T cells in Graves' hyperthyroidism and ophthalmopathy. Germline-derived CDR1 and CDR2 are SGHTA and FQGTGA. The V and J ends lost 1 base and 5 bases, in that order; junction bases with no gene match: 6. The CDR3 loop spans 16 amino acids.

The V call is TRBV7-3, the J call TRBJ2-3; 10 bases agree with TRBD2. The TCR originated in a woman between 50 and 59 years old with Graves' ophthalmopathy. The sequencing sample was made of blood. The CDR3 region is CASSLSLAGVGDTQYF. The CDR3 nucleotides read TGTGCCAGCAGCTTAAGCCTAGCGGGAGTGGGAGATACGCAGTATTTT.